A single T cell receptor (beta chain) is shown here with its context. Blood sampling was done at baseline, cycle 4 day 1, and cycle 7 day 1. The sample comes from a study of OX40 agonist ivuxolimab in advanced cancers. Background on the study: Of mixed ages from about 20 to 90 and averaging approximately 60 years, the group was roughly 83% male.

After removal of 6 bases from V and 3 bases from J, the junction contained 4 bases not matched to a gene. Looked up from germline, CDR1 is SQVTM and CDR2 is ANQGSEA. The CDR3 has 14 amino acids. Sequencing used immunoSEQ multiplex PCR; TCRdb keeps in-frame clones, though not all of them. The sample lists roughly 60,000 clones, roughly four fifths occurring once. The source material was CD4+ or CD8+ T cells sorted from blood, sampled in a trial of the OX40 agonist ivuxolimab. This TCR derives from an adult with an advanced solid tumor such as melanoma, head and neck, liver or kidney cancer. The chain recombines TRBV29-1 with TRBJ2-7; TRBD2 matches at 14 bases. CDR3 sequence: CSVDGLAGGYEQYF. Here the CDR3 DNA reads TGCAGCGTGGACGGACTAGCGGGAGGCTACGAGCAGTACTTC.